This entry lists 7 T cell receptor beta chains sequenced from one sample in a study of T cell changes during pregnancy in multiple sclerosis (dated by TCRdb to about 2019). The library was prepared using the immunoSEQ multiplex PCR assay. TCRdb carries this immuneACCESS record with in-frame sequences only. Its versions omit some clonotypes, under half of them owing to an unresolved V gene in the studies checked, with the rest unexplained. The sample table shows about 41,000 clones, and roughly 87% are seen once. About 0.61% of the sample lies in the top ten. The sequencing used CD4+ T cells from peripheral blood mononuclear cells, collected in the first trimester of pregnancy. The origin of the receptors is a female donor with multiple sclerosis, enrolled in a pregnancy study.

The J gene is TRBJ2-7, the V gene TRBV18, with D perhaps matching TRBD2 (6 bases). The CDR3 runs 14 residues. CDR1 and CDR2 (germline): KGHSH, LQKENI. With 6 bases removed from V and 2 bases from J, the gap between germline ends came to 14 bases. DNA for the CDR3: TGTGCCAGCTCGTCCTTAGCGGATACCTACGAGCAGTACTTC. This sequence encodes CASSSLADTYEQYF.

V gene TRBV7-9 combines with J gene TRBJ2-2, with 10 positions matching TRBD1. Germline values: CDR1 SEHNR, CDR2 FQNEAQ (reference sequence). Trimming at V came to 4 bases and at J to 5 bases, leaving 4 bases not matched to a gene. There are 15 residues in the CDR3. The CDR3 coding sequence is TGTGCCAGCAGCTACGGGACAGGGGCTACCGGGGAGCTGTTTTTT. Residues: CASSYGTGATGELFF.

This CDR3 reads CASSQRTGGLVNTIYF. The CDR3 DNA is TGTGCCAGCAGCCAGAGAACAGGGGGCTTGGTCAACACCATATATTTT. V and J are TRBV14 and TRBJ1-3; TRBD1 aligns across 9 bases. The junction had 10 bases not matched to a gene; V was cut back by 3 bases and J by 7 bases. CDR3 length: 16 residues. Per germline, CDR1 SGHDN and CDR2 FVKESK.

The CDR3 is CASALAGPSNQPQHF. CDR3 in DNA: TGTGCCAGCGCCCTCGCGGGTCCGAGCAATCAGCCCCAGCATTTT. The chain uses TRBV28 and TRBJ1-5; D unresolved. Deletions cut 8 bases from V and 1 base from J, with 15 bases between. This CDR3 has 15 amino acids. CDR1 MDHEN and CDR2 SYDVKM come from the germline V gene.

The V gene is TRBV4-3, the J gene TRBJ2-3; weak D call: TRBD1 (5 bases). Germline CDR1 and CDR2: LGHNA and YSLEER. The V end was cut by 0 bases, the J end by 4 bases, with 11 bases between. The CDR3 is 15 residues long. CDR3 region: CASSQDRTQPDTQYF. In DNA form, the CDR3 reads TGCGCCAGCAGCCAAGATCGGACACAGCCAGATACGCAGTATTTT.

The chain links TRBV15 to TRBJ2-7; a weak D match, TRBD2 (5 bases). The CDR3 length is 15 residues. Between the trimmed V and J ends, which lost 1 base and 0 bases, there was a span of 10 bases. Germline-derived CDR1 and CDR2 are LNHNV and YYDKDF (reference sequence). This chain's CDR3 is CATSRVVTSSYEQYF. The DNA for the CDR3 is TGTGCCACCAGCAGAGTAGTAACTAGCTCCTACGAGCAGTACTTC. The whole variable domain, remainder taken from reference TRBV15 and TRBJ2-7, is DAMVIQNPRYQVTQFGKPVTLSCSQTLNHNVMYWYQQKSSQAPKLLFHYYDKDFNNEADTPDNFQSRRPNTSFCFLDIRSPGLGDTAMYLCATSRVVTSSYEQYFGPGTRLTVT.

This sequence joins TRBV5-4 and TRBJ2-7; 11 positions agree with TRBD1. Germline V lookup: CDR1 SGHNT, CDR2 YYREEE (reference sequence). The CDR3 is 15 residues long. Trimming removed 3 bases from V and 2 bases from J; junction bases left unmatched: 4. CDR3 bases: TGTGCCAGCAGCTCTCCGGGACAGGGGGCCTACGAGCAGTACTTC. Encoded protein: CASSSPGQGAYEQYF.